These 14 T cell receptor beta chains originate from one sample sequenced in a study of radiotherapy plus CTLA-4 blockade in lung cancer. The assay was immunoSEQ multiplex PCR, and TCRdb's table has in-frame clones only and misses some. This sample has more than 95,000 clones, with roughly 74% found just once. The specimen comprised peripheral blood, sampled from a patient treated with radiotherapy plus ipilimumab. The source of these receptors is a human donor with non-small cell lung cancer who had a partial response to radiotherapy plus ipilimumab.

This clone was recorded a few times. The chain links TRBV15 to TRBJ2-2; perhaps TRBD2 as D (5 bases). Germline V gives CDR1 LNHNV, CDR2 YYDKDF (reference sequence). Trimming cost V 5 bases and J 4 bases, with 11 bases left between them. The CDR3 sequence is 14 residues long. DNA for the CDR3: TGTGCCACCAGCGTATCCCGGGGCACCGGGGAGCTGTTTTTT. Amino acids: CATSVSRGTGELFF. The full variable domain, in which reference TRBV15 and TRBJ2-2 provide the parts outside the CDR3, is DAMVIQNPRYQVTQFGKPVTLSCSQTLNHNVMYWYQQKSSQAPKLLFHYYDKDFNNEADTPDNFQSRRPNTSFCFLDIRSPGLGDTAMYLCATSVSRGTGELFFGEGSRLTVL.

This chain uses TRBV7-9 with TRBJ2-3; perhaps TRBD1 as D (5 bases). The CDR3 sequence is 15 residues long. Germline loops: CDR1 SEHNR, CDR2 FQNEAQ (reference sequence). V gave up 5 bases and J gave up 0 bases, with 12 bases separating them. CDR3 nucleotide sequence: TGTGCCAGCAGCCTCGACAGAACTAGCACAGATACGCAGTATTTT. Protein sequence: CASSLDRTSTDTQYF. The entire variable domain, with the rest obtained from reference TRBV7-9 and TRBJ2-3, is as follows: DTGVSQNPRHKITKRGQNVTFRCDPISEHNRLYWYRQTLGQGPEFLTYFQNEAQLEKSRLLSDRFSAERPKGSFSTLEIQRTEQGDSAMYLCASSLDRTSTDTQYFGPGTRLTVL.

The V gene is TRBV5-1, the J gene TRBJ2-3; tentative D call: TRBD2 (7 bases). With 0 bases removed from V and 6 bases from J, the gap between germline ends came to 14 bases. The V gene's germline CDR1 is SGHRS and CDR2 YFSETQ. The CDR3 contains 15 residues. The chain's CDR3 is CASSLVGRGPDTQYF. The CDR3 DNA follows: TGCGCCAGCAGCTTGGTGGGGCGGGGGCCGGATACGCAGTATTTT.

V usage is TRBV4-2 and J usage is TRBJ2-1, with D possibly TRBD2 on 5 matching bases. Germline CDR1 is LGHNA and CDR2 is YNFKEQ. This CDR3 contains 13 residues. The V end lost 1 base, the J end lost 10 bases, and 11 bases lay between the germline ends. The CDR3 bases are TGTGCCAGCAGCCAAGGTGGCGGACTCGAGCAGTTCTTC. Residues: CASSQGGGLEQFF.

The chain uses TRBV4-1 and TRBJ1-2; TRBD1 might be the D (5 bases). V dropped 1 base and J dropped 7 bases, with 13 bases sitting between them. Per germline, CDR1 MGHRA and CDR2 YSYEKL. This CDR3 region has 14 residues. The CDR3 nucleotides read TGCGCCAGCAGCCAAGTTGGGGCCCCGGGTGGCTACACCTTC. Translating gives CASSQVGAPGGYTF.

In DNA, the CDR3 is TGCGCCAGCAGCCACACGCTCGGTAATAGTGAAGCTTTCTTT. Its translation is CASSHTLGNSEAFF. The chain combines TRBV4-1 with TRBJ1-1; no firm D call. Germline V gene data show CDR1 as MGHRA and CDR2 as YSYEKL. V lost 3 bases and J 7 bases, leaving 15 bases between the germline ends. The CDR3 totals 14 residues.

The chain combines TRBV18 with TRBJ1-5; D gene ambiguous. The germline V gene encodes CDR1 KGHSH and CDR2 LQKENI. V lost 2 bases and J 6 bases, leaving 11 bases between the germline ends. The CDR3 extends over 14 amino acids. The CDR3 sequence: CASSPVYGVQPQHF. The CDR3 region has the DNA TGTGCCAGCTCACCAGTTTACGGAGTTCAGCCCCAGCATTTT.

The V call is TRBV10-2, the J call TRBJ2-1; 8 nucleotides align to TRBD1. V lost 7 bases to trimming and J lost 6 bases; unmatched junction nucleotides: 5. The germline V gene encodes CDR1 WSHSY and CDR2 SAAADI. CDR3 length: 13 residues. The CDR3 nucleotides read TGCGCCAGCACCCTGGACAGGGCCAATGAGCAGTTCTTC. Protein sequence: CASTLDRANEQFF.

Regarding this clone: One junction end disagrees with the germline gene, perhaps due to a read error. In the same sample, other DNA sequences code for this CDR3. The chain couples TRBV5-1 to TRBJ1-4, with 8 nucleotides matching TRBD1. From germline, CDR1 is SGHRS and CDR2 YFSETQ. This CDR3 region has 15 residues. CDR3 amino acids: CASSLGVQGARKLFF. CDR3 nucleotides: TGTGCCAGCAGCTTGGGGGTCCAGGGGGCGAGAAAACTGTTTTTT.

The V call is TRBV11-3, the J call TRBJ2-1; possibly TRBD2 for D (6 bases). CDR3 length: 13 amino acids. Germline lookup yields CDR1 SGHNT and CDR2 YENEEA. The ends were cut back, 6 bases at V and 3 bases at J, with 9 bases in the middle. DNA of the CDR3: TGTGCCAGCAGTGGGGGGATCTACAATGAGCAGTTCTTC. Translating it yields CASSGGIYNEQFF.

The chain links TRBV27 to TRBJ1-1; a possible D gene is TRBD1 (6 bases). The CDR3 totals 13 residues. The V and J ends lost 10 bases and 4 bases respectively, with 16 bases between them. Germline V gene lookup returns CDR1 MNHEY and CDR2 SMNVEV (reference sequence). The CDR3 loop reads CATQQGLFTEAFF. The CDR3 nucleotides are TGTGCCACACAACAGGGTCTGTTCACTGAAGCTTTCTTT.

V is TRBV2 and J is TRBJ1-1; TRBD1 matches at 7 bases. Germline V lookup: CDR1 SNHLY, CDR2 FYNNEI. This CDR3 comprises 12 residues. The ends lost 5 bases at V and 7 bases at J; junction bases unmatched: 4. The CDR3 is CASSTGAGEAFF. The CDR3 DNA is TGTGCCAGCAGTACAGGGGCTGGTGAAGCTTTCTTT.

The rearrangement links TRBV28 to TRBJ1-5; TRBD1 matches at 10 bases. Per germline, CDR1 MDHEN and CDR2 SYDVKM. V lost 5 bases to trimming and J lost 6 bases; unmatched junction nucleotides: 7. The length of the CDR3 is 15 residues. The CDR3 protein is CASSRQGAQSQPQHF. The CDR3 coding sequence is TGTGCCAGCAGTCGACAGGGGGCGCAGAGTCAGCCCCAGCATTTT.

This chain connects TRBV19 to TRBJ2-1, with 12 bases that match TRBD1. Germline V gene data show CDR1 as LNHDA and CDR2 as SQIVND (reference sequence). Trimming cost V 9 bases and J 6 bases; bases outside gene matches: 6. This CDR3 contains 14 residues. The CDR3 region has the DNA TGTGCCAGCGGGACAGGGGGCCTGGGCAATGAGCAGTTCTTC. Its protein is CASGTGGLGNEQFF.